A selection of T cell receptor beta chains follows, all from one sample in a study of T cells in Graves' hyperthyroidism and ophthalmopathy. Each CDR3 protein is one row after TCRdb ran MiXCR on the multiplex PCR reads. The sample includes a few hundred thousand distinct CDR3 sequences, roughly 13% of them seen just once. Sequenced: blood. The receptor source for this set is a woman aged 40 to 50 with Graves' ophthalmopathy. Each CDR3 is given with its conserved first and last residue. The D gene is left open where the match is weak. Clone size is not always given. Where it is, it says once, few, many or a class for expanded clones.

CAISASGDFGETQYF	TGTGCCATCAGTGCTAGCGGGGACTTTGGGGAGACCCAGTACTTC	TRBJ2-5	TRBD2	many	TRBV10-3
CASSPSLAAGAGELFF	TGTGCCAGCAGCCCCTCCTTGGCGGCGGGAGCCGGGGAGCTGTTTTTT	TRBJ2-2	TRBD2	few	TRBV6-1
CATNLAVSYNEQFF	TGTGCCACCAACCTAGCGGTGTCCTACAATGAGCAGTTCTTC	TRBJ2-1	TRBD2	many	TRBV15
CASSAFLAGGDNEQFF	TGTGCCAGCAGTGCCTTTTTGGCGGGGGGTGACAATGAGCAGTTCTTC	TRBJ2-1	TRBD2	many	TRBV6-2/TRBV6-3
CASNHRGTEAFF	TGTGCCAGTAATCATAGGGGCACTGAAGCTTTCTTT	TRBJ1-1	NA	NA	TRBV19
CASSSGGIQETQYF	TGTGCCAGCAGTTCTGGCGGGATTCAAGAGACCCAGTACTTC	TRBJ2-5	NA	many	TRBV28
CASIGRLGTEAFF	TGTGCCAGCATTGGACGGCTGGGCACTGAAGCTTTCTTT	TRBJ1-1	NA	few	TRBV7-9
CASSRHRDNQPQHF	TGTGCCAGCAGTAGACACAGGGACAATCAGCCCCAGCATTTT	TRBJ1-5	NA	once	TRBV27
CASSFASGTPEKLFF	TGTGCCAGCAGTTTCGCATCCGGGACACCCGAAAAACTGTTTTTT	TRBJ1-4	NA	NA	TRBV27
CASGWTSGKGNEQFF	TGTGCCAGCGGATGGACTAGCGGGAAGGGTAATGAGCAGTTCTTC	TRBJ2-1	TRBD2	NA	TRBV2
CASSPLGLGGDTQYF	TGTGCCAGCAGCCCACTAGGACTAGGAGGAGATACGCAGTATTTT	TRBJ2-3	TRBD2	few	TRBV12-3/TRBV12-4
CASSMARGDNRPQHF	TGTGCCAGTAGTATGGCCAGGGGTGACAATCGGCCCCAGCATTTT	TRBJ1-5	NA	NA	TRBV19
CAGRDSLNNSPLHF	TGTGCCGGCCGGGACAGTCTTAATAATTCACCCCTCCACTTT	TRBJ1-6	TRBD1	few	TRBV7-8
CASSAGLAGGRGETQYF	TGTGCCAGCAGCGCTGGGCTAGCGGGAGGTCGAGGAGAGACCCAGTACTTC	TRBJ2-5	TRBD2	NA	TRBV9
CASSLAPRESHPYMNTEAFF	TGCGCCAGCAGCTTGGCCCCCAGGGAATCCCATCCATACATGAACACTGAAGCTTTCTTT	TRBJ1-1	NA	many	TRBV5-1
CASSSDLQPQHF	TGTGCCAGCAGCTCCGACCTCCAGCCCCAGCATTTT	TRBJ1-5	NA	many	TRBV7-2
CASSLVGTPIYEQYF	TGTGCCAGCAGCTTAGTGGGGACACCGATTTACGAGCAGTACTTC	TRBJ2-7	NA	NA	TRBV7-2
CASSLGPTSGTDTQYF	TGTGCCAGCAGCTTGGGCCCGACGAGCGGCACAGATACGCAGTATTTT	TRBJ2-3	NA	many	TRBV7-8
CASSRRDRPNYGYTF	TGTGCCAGCAGCCGAAGGGACAGACCTAACTATGGCTACACCTTC	TRBJ1-2	TRBD1	NA	TRBV13
CASSGAGRWGYTF	TGTGCCAGCAGCGGCGCGGGGCGGTGGGGCTACACCTTC	TRBJ1-2	NA	NA	TRBV3-1
CSARDWRGYGYTF	TGCAGTGCTAGAGATTGGCGGGGCTATGGCTACACCTTC	TRBJ1-2	NA	once	TRBV20-1
CASSLVAGGTGELFF	TGTGCCAGCAGCTTAGTTGCGGGGGGAACCGGGGAGCTGTTTTTT	TRBJ2-2	TRBD2	NA	TRBV7-2
CASSLIQDGELFF	TGTGCCAGCAGCCTAATACAGGACGGGGAGCTGTTTTTT	TRBJ2-2	NA	many	TRBV11-3
CASSQDTEGAAYEQYF	TGCGCCAGCAGCCAAGATACGGAGGGGGCGGCCTACGAGCAGTACTTC	TRBJ2-7	NA	few	TRBV4-1
CASSPSPDTDTQYF	TGCGCCAGCAGCCCCTCCCCCGACACAGATACGCAGTATTTT	TRBJ2-3	NA	NA	TRBV4-1
CASSQGETQYF	TGTGCCAGCAGTCAAGGGGAAACGCAGTATTTT	TRBJ2-3	NA	many	TRBV6-1
CASSVRTSGGSDTQYF	TGTGCCAGCAGCGTACGGACTAGCGGGGGCTCAGATACGCAGTATTTT	TRBJ2-3	TRBD2	NA	TRBV4-2
CASSLAQGSTYEQYF	TGTGCCAGCAGCTTAGCCCAGGGATCTACCTACGAGCAGTACTTC	TRBJ2-7	NA	many	TRBV7-6
CASSPRRVNTGELFF	TGTGCCAGCAGCCCCCGGCGGGTGAACACCGGGGAGCTGTTTTTT	TRBJ2-2	NA	few	TRBV3-1
CASSLRANLLAVTDTQYF	TGTGCCAGCAGCTTAAGAGCTAATCTCCTAGCGGTCACAGATACGCAGTATTTT	TRBJ2-3	TRBD2	many	TRBV7-2
CASSGQSYNEQFF	TGTGCCAGTTCCGGACAGTCCTACAATGAGCAGTTCTTC	TRBJ2-1	NA	NA	TRBV19
CASSLERTTDTQYF	TGTGCCAGCAGCTTAGAACGGACCACAGATACGCAGTATTTT	TRBJ2-3	NA	many	TRBV2
CASRARYVDTQYF	TGTGCCAGCAGGGCCCGATACGTCGATACGCAGTATTTT	TRBJ2-3	NA	many	TRBV27
CASSSHRGQRGYTF	TGTGCCAGCAGTTCTCACAGGGGGCAACGGGGCTACACCTTC	TRBJ1-2	TRBD1	many	TRBV2
CASSAPGDFYGYTF	TGTGCCAGTAGTGCCCCAGGGGATTTCTATGGCTACACCTTC	TRBJ1-2	NA	NA	TRBV19
CASSQVSGSGTGELFF	TGTGCCAGCAGCCAAGTGAGCGGGAGCGGCACCGGGGAGCTGTTTTTT	TRBJ2-2	TRBD2	NA	TRBV3-1
CASSGGRWYNEQFF	TGCGCCAGCAGCGGGGGAAGATGGTACAATGAGCAGTTCTTC	TRBJ2-1	NA	few	TRBV4-1
CASSYSEQGPQHF	TGTGCCAGCAGTTACTCGGAGCAGGGCCCCCAGCATTTT	TRBJ1-5	NA	few	TRBV6-5
CASSPEEGRRYEQYF	TGCGCCAGCAGCCCTGAGGAGGGTCGGAGGTACGAGCAGTACTTC	TRBJ2-7	NA	once	TRBV5-1
CATSRVSGRGYNEQFF	TGTGCCACCAGCAGAGTTAGCGGGAGGGGCTACAATGAGCAGTTCTTC	TRBJ2-1	TRBD2	NA	TRBV15